This T cell receptor (beta chain) emerged from a study of regulatory T cells. On this clone: Its matching antigen is unknown.

The primer mix had 52 TRBV and 13 TRBJ primers. Some clones are missing from TCRdb's copy, which holds only in-frame ones; the method was immunoSEQ multiplex PCR. The sample has tens of thousands of clones; about 91% are singletons. Study-level results: Hydrophobic residues at CDR3 positions 6 and 7 were enriched in conventional CD4+ T cells of CD3G-deficient patients.

This CDR3 contains 14 residues. Trimming pared 5 bases from V and 3 bases from J, leaving 14 bases between. Germline V gives CDR1 MDHEN, CDR2 SYDVKM. The rearrangement uses TRBV28 and TRBJ2-7; D is uncertain. The sequence came from a person aged 18 to 35 with CD3G deficiency. Sequences were obtained from conventional CD4+ T cells sorted from blood. CDR3 loop: CASSDAVVGYEQYF. The DNA of the CDR3 is TGTGCCAGCAGTGATGCCGTGGTGGGCTACGAGCAGTACTTC.